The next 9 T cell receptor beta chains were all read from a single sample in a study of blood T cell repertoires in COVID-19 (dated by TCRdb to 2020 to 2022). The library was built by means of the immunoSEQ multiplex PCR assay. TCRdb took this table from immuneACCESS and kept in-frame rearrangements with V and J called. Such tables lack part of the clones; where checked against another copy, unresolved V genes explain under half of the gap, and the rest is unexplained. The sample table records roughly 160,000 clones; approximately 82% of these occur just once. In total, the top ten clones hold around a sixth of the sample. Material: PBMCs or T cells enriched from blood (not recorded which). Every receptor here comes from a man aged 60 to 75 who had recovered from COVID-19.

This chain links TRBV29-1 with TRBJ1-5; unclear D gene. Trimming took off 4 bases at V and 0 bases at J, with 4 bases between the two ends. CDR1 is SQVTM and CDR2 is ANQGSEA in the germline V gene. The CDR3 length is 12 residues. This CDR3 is CSVAYSNQPQHF. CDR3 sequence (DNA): TGCAGCGTTGCGTATAGCAATCAGCCCCAGCATTTT.

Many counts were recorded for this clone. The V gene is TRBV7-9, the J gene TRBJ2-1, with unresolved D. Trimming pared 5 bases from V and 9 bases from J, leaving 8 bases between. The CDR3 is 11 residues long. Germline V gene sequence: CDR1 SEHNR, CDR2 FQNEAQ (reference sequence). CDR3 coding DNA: TGTGCCAGCAGCCCCTCGGGTGAGCAGTTCTTC. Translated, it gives CASSPSGEQFF.

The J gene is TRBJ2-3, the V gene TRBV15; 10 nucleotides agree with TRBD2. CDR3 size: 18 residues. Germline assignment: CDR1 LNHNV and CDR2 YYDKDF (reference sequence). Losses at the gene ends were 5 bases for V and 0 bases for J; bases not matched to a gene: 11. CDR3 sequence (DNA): TGTGCCACCAGCGAAGGATTAGCGGGGGGCACTAGCACAGATACGCAGTATTTT. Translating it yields CATSEGLAGGTSTDTQYF. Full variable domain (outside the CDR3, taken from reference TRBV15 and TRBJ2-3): DAMVIQNPRYQVTQFGKPVTLSCSQTLNHNVMYWYQQKSSQAPKLLFHYYDKDFNNEADTPDNFQSRRPNTSFCFLDIRSPGLGDTAMYLCATSEGLAGGTSTDTQYFGPGTRLTVL.

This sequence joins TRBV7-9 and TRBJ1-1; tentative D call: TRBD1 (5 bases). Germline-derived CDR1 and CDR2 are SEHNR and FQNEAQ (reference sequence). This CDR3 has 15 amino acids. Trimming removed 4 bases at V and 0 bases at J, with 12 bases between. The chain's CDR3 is CASSSREVMNTEAFF. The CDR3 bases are TGTGCCAGCAGCTCCAGGGAGGTGATGAACACTGAAGCTTTCTTT.

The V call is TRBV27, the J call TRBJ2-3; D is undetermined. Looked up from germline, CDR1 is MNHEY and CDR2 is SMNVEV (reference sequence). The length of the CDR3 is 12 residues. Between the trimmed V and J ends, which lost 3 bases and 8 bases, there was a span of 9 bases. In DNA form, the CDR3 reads TGTGCCAGCAGTTTCCATTCGGGTACGCAGTATTTT. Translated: CASSFHSGTQYF.

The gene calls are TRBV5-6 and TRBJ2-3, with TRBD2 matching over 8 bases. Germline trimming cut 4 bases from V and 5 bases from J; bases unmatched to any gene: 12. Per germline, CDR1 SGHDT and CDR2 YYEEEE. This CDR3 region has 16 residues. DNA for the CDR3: TGTGCCAGCAGCCCGGGGTGGGAGCTAGCGGGAGATACGCAGTATTTT. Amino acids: CASSPGWELAGDTQYF.

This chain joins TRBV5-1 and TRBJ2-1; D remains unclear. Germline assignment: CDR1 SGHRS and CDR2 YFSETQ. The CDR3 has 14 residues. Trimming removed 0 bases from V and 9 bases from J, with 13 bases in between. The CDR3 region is CASSLGSGGSEQFF. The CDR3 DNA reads TGCGCCAGCAGCTTGGGGTCGGGTGGCAGTGAGCAGTTCTTC.

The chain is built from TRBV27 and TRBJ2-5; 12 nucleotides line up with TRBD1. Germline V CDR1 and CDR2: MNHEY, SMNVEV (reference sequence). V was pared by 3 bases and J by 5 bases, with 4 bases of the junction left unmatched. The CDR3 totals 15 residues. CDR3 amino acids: CASSFGTGGRETQYF. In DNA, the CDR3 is TGTGCCAGCAGTTTTGGGACAGGGGGCAGGGAGACCCAGTACTTC.

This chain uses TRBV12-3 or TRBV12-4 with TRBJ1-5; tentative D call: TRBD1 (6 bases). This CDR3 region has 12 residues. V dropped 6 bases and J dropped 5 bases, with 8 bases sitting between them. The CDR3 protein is CASRQGHQPQHF. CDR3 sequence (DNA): TGTGCCAGCAGACAGGGCCATCAGCCCCAGCATTTT.